The clone carrying this T cell receptor beta chain appeared many times. Every naive CD8 library was made from between about 17,000 and 1,000,000 sorted cells with 10%, 30% or 50% RNA. Sorting selected naive CD8 T cells with a CD8+CD4-CCR7+CD45RA+ phenotype. This specimen comes from a study of molecular identifiers for immune sequencing clone quantification. In the study overall: Replicates partitioned RNA from 20,000 or 100,000 naive CD8 cells into five parts, sequencing four.

The bulk TCR libraries were made with methods described before and with listed TCR primers. Each CDR3 protein gets one entry after TCRdb re-called the PCR reads with MiXCR. The sample lists about 630,000 distinct CDR3 sequences, 25% occurring once. What was sequenced was naive CD8+ T cells from blood, with Jurkat cell RNA spiked in. Described subset: FACS-sorted CD8+CD4-CCR7+CD45RA+ naive T cells. The receptor was derived from a human donor in good health. Some libraries in this study had Jurkat cell RNA spiked in.

This CDR3 is CASSSNEGPYYGYTF. The CDR3 DNA sequence: TGTGCCAGCAGTTCCAATGAGGGCCCCTACTATGGCTACACCTTC. V is TRBV27 and J is TRBJ1-2; D unclear. With 4 bases removed from V and 3 bases from J, the gap between germline ends came to 15 bases. Germline values: CDR1 MNHEY, CDR2 SMNVEV (reference sequence). The CDR3 runs to 15 residues.